This T cell receptor (beta chain) comes out of a study of blood T cell repertoires in COVID-19. Profiled with immunoSEQ multiplex PCR; TCRdb holds only in-frame clones, not every one. Among 150,000 to 190,000 clones listed, roughly 81% were seen once. This CDR3 has 17 residues. Germline trimming cut 5 bases from V and 3 bases from J; bases unmatched to any gene: 8. Germline V gives CDR1 LNHDA, CDR2 SQIVND (reference sequence). Sequenced input: peripheral blood. This rearrangement joins TRBV19 to TRBJ2-3, with 13 positions matching TRBD2. The sequence was obtained from a woman in her sixties or seventies with COVID-19, enrolled during active disease. CDR3 DNA: TGTGCCAGTAGTTTCCGGACTAGCGGGAGTACTACAGATACGCAGTATTTT. Its protein is CASSFRTSGSTTDTQYF.